The 14 T cell receptor beta chains given below trace back to one sample, sequenced in a study of blood T cell repertoires in COVID-19. Repertoires were generated with immunoSEQ multiplex PCR, while TCRdb's copy carries only in-frame clones and drops some. The table includes approximately 250,000 clones, 85% to 90% detected once. Sequencing used PBMCs or T cells enriched from blood (not recorded which). The origin of the receptors is a woman aged 30 to 39 with acute COVID-19.

The rearrangement links TRBV25-1 to TRBJ2-7, with a tentative D call TRBD2 (6 bases). V dropped 4 bases and J dropped 6 bases, with 22 bases sitting between them. This CDR3 spans 16 amino acids. From germline, CDR1 is MGHDK and CDR2 SYGVNS. CDR3 protein: CASSGAPGIGSGEQYF. CDR3 in DNA: TGTGCCAGCAGTGGGGCCCCCGGGATCGGGAGCGGCGAGCAGTACTTC.

The chain recombines TRBV27 with TRBJ1-5, with D uncertain. From germline, CDR1 is MNHEY and CDR2 SMNVEV (reference sequence). The germline V and J ends were trimmed by 5 bases and 5 bases, with 16 bases remaining between them. This CDR3 has 15 residues. The DNA for the CDR3 is TGTGCCAGCAGTCCCCGATTAGGGAGTCATCAGCCCCAGCATTTT. It is translated as CASSPRLGSHQPQHF.

The chain combines TRBV9 with TRBJ2-7, with a weak D call TRBD2 (5 bases). V gave up 1 base and J gave up 2 bases, with 10 bases separating them. Looked up from germline, CDR1 is SGDLS and CDR2 is YYNGEE. This CDR3 has 14 amino acids. In nucleotides, the CDR3 is TGTGCCAGCAGCGTACTAGCAGCGACCTACGAGCAGTACTTC. Translating it yields CASSVLAATYEQYF.

The J gene is TRBJ2-3, the V gene TRBV11-2, with D possibly TRBD2 on 6 matching bases. Trimming stripped 5 bases from V and 1 base from J, with 13 bases between. Germline CDR1 is SGHAT and CDR2 is FQNNGV. The CDR3 consists of 15 residues. The CDR3 DNA sequence: TGTGCCAGCAGCCCTAACGGCGGGGGCACAGATACGCAGTATTTT. This translates into CASSPNGGGTDTQYF.

The V and J genes are TRBV30 and TRBJ1-2; maybe TRBD1 (6 bases). V lost 1 base to trimming and J lost 7 bases, with 10 bases between them. The CDR3 runs to 12 residues. Looked up from germline, CDR1 is GTSNPN and CDR2 is SVGIG (reference sequence). As DNA, the CDR3 is TGTGCCTGGAGTGCCGGGGACATTGGCTACACCTTC. Translated, it gives CAWSAGDIGYTF.

J is TRBJ2-7 and V is TRBV28; 10 nucleotides align to TRBD2. Trimming removed 2 bases from V and 3 bases from J; junction bases left unmatched: 7. Germline CDR1 is MDHEN and CDR2 is SYDVKM. The CDR3 covers 16 residues. Here the CDR3 reads CASSLRALAGYYEQYF. CDR3 sequence (DNA): TGTGCCAGCAGTTTAAGGGCACTAGCGGGATACTACGAGCAGTACTTC.

There are a few counts of this clone. CDR3 sequence (DNA): TGTGCCAGCAGTTACTCATCACTAGCGGGAGACCCCTACGAGCAGTACTTC. It translates to CASSYSSLAGDPYEQYF. V and J are TRBV6-2 or TRBV6-3 and TRBJ2-7; 11 bases are a match to TRBD2. Germline assignment: CDR1 MNHEY and CDR2 SVGEGT. The CDR3 has 17 amino acids. V was clipped by 0 bases and J by 2 bases; unmatched bases: 6.

The gene calls are TRBV5-1 and TRBJ2-1; D is possibly TRBD2 (6 bases). Germline V gene sequence: CDR1 SGHRS, CDR2 YFSETQ. The CDR3 is made up of 16 amino acids. The V gene lost 4 bases and the J gene lost 0 bases, with 14 bases spanning the gap. The CDR3 coding sequence is TGCGCCAGCAGCGACCGGGACGGGAGCTCCTACAATGAGCAGTTCTTC. Its translation: CASSDRDGSSYNEQFF.

V usage is TRBV2 and J usage is TRBJ2-2; 8 positions match TRBD2. J was trimmed by 2 bases and V by 7 bases; bases with no gene match: 3. Germline CDR1 and CDR2: SNHLY and FYNNEI. This CDR3 is 14 amino acids long. CDR3 DNA sequence: TGTGCCAGCAAACTAGCGGAAAACACCGGGGAGCTGTTTTTT. Translation: CASKLAENTGELFF.

J is TRBJ2-4 and V is TRBV30, with 7 bases identical to TRBD2. With V trimmed by 0 bases and J by 6 bases, 8 bases remained unmatched. The CDR3 runs to 15 residues. Germline V gene data show CDR1 as GTSNPN and CDR2 as SVGIG (reference sequence). CDR3 loop: CAWSVVPGGVNIQYF. The DNA for the CDR3 is TGTGCCTGGAGTGTAGTCCCGGGAGGCGTAAACATTCAGTACTTC.

This sequence joins TRBV7-2 and TRBJ2-7; 8 positions agree with TRBD2. The CDR3 contains 16 residues. Germline CDR1 and CDR2: SGHTA and FQGNSA. Losses at the gene ends were 2 bases for V and 1 base for J; bases not matched to a gene: 7. The CDR3 DNA sequence: TGTGCCAGCAGCTTAACCCTAGGACTAGCTTCCTACGAGCAGTACTTC. This gives the protein CASSLTLGLASYEQYF. Filled out from reference TRBV7-2 and TRBJ2-7, the complete variable domain reads GAGVSQSPSNKVTEKGKDVELRCDPISGHTALYWYRQSLGQGLEFLIYFQGNSAPDKSGLPSDRFSAERTGGSVSTLTIQRTQQEDSAVYLCASSLTLGLASYEQYFGPGTRLTVT.

This clone was seen just once. CDR3 protein: CATSRETGFYGYTF. The DNA for the CDR3 is TGTGCCACCAGCAGAGAGACAGGCTTCTATGGCTACACCTTC. V and J are TRBV15 and TRBJ1-2; possibly TRBD1 for D (6 bases). The CDR3 has 14 residues. Trimming left V 0 bases short and J 4 bases short, with 9 bases between. In germline, CDR1 is LNHNV, CDR2 YYDKDF (reference sequence). The full variable domain, rest sourced from reference TRBV15 and TRBJ1-2, is DAMVIQNPRYQVTQFGKPVTLSCSQTLNHNVMYWYQQKSSQAPKLLFHYYDKDFNNEADTPDNFQSRRPNTSFCFLDIRSPGLGDTAMYLCATSRETGFYGYTFGSGTRLTVV.

J is TRBJ1-4 and V is TRBV27; unclear D gene. CDR3 length: 17 amino acids. Germline V CDR1 and CDR2: MNHEY, SMNVEV (reference sequence). Deletions cut 0 bases from V and 7 bases from J, with 18 bases between. In nucleotides, the CDR3 is TGTGCCAGCAGTTTATCGGGGTTAAGGGCCCGGGGTGAAAAACTGTTTTTT. It encodes CASSLSGLRARGEKLFF.

V and J are TRBV27 and TRBJ1-1; 7 nucleotides agree with TRBD1. Trimming removed 5 bases from V and 3 bases from J; junction bases left unmatched: 12. CDR1 MNHEY and CDR2 SMNVEV come from the germline V gene (reference sequence). The CDR3 covers 16 residues. CDR3: CASSLQGGRGDTEAFF. The CDR3 bases are TGTGCCAGCAGTCTACAAGGCGGCAGGGGGGACACTGAAGCTTTCTTT.